What follows are 26 T cell receptor beta chains derived from one specimen sequenced in a study of memory CD8 T cells in hepatitis C reinfection. The repertoire was sequenced with immunoSEQ multiplex PCR; TCRdb's copy has only in-frame clones and lacks some. Seen here are about 45,000 clones, roughly 88% observed once, and the top ten hold around 1.2%. This sample's time point: peak reinfection, 3 to 8 weeks after reinfection detection. TCR sequencing was done directly ex vivo on sorted cells, without expansion in vitro. Sequenced input: naive CD8+ T cells sorted from blood. The receptors were sampled from a man aged 18 to 30 with hepatitis C virus infection.

The chain recombines TRBV5-1 with TRBJ2-2; 7 nucleotides match TRBD1. The J segment lost 5 bases and the V segment lost 0 bases, leaving 10 bases of the junction unmatched. Germline loops: CDR1 SGHRS, CDR2 YFSETQ. This CDR3 contains 17 residues. The CDR3 loop is CASSLARQGPSTGELFF. The CDR3 DNA is TGCGCCAGCAGCTTGGCTCGACAGGGACCGAGTACCGGGGAGCTGTTTTTT.

This chain uses TRBV7-2 with TRBJ2-7; 9 nucleotides line up with TRBD2. V lost 8 bases to trimming and J lost 1 base; unmatched junction nucleotides: 6. CDR1 is SGHTA, CDR2 FQGNSA, per germline. This CDR3 region has 14 residues. The DNA of the CDR3 is TGTGCCAGCCGGTCTAGCGGGAATTCCTACGAGCAGTACTTC. This sequence encodes CASRSSGNSYEQYF. Drawing the rest from reference TRBV7-2 and TRBJ2-7, the complete variable domain is GAGVSQSPSNKVTEKGKDVELRCDPISGHTALYWYRQSLGQGLEFLIYFQGNSAPDKSGLPSDRFSAERTGGSVSTLTIQRTQQEDSAVYLCASRSSGNSYEQYFGPGTRLTVT.

The CDR3 region has the DNA TGCGCCAGCAGCTACACTAGCGGGGGGCTCAAAGAGCAGTTCTTC. Translated: CASSYTSGGLKEQFF. The rearrangement joins TRBV5-1 to TRBJ2-1; 12 bases agree with TRBD2. Trimming at V came to 3 bases and at J to 10 bases, leaving 8 bases not matched to a gene. Germline V gene data show CDR1 as SGHRS and CDR2 as YFSETQ. The CDR3 consists of 15 residues.

The V gene is TRBV30, the J gene TRBJ1-1; TRBD1 is a possible D gene (6 bases). In germline, CDR1 is GTSNPN, CDR2 SVGIG (reference sequence). V was shortened by 0 bases and J by 4 bases, with 15 bases between the two germline ends. The CDR3 length is 15 residues. CDR3 residues: CAWSVGVTGPTEAFF. CDR3 bases: TGTGCCTGGAGTGTTGGAGTAACAGGGCCCACTGAAGCTTTCTTT.

A few counts support this clone. The chain couples TRBV5-1 to TRBJ1-1, with D tentatively TRBD1 (5 bases). The CDR3 loop spans 13 amino acids. The germline gives CDR1 SGHRS, CDR2 YFSETQ. Trimming removed 2 bases at V and 4 bases at J, with 9 bases between. CDR3 sequence: CASSLDSGTEAFF. Here the CDR3 DNA reads TGCGCCAGCAGCTTAGACAGTGGCACTGAAGCTTTCTTT. The complete variable domain, with remaining parts taken from reference TRBV5-1 and TRBJ1-1, reads KAGVTQTPRYLIKTRGQQVTLSCSPISGHRSVSWYQQTPGQGLQFLFEYFSETQRNKGNFPGRFSGRQFSNSRSEMNVSTLELGDSALYLCASSLDSGTEAFFGQGTRLTVV.

This rearrangement joins TRBV2 to TRBJ2-7; TRBD2 aligns across 9 bases. This CDR3 region has 15 residues. Germline V gene sequence: CDR1 SNHLY, CDR2 FYNNEI. V gave up 2 bases and J gave up 4 bases; unmatched junction bases: 6. The CDR3 DNA is TGTGCCAGCAGTGAATCGGCTAGCGGGGAGTACGAGCAGTACGTC. Translation gives CASSESASGEYEQYV.

The CDR3 sequence is CASSPPGTGNYGYTF. For the CDR3, the DNA is TGTGCCAGCAGCCCACCCGGGACAGGGAACTATGGCTACACCTTC. The chain uses TRBV7-2 and TRBJ1-2; 9 bases line up with TRBD1. The trim removed 5 bases at V and 2 bases at J, leaving 6 bases unmatched. From germline, CDR1 is SGHTA and CDR2 FQGNSA. This CDR3 is 15 amino acids long.

This chain connects TRBV7-8 to TRBJ2-1, with 9 nucleotides matching TRBD2. CDR1 is SGHVS and CDR2 is FQNEAQ in the germline V gene. The CDR3 totals 14 residues. V lost 3 bases, J lost 8 bases, and 5 bases stayed unmatched. CDR3 loop: CASSFNAGGDEQFF. In DNA form, the CDR3 reads TGTGCCAGCAGCTTTAACGCGGGAGGGGATGAGCAGTTCTTC.

The chain is built from TRBV6-6 and TRBJ1-1, with TRBD1 as a possible D gene (5 bases). V gave up 0 bases and J gave up 11 bases, with 13 bases separating them. The germline V gene encodes CDR1 MNHNY and CDR2 SVGAGI (reference sequence). CDR3 length: 13 residues. The CDR3 DNA follows: TGTGCCAGCAGTTACTCGGTGTCGGGGGAGGCTTTCTTT. Its protein product is CASSYSVSGEAFF.

CDR3 nucleotides: TGTGCCAGCAGTGAAGGTGTCAGCTCTGGAAACACCATATATTTT. Amino acid sequence: CASSEGVSSGNTIYF. The chain has TRBV25-1 and TRBJ1-3; D is ambiguous. Germline V gives CDR1 MGHDK, CDR2 SYGVNS. The CDR3 contains 15 residues. V dropped 2 bases and J dropped 0 bases, with 8 bases sitting between them.

V is TRBV9 and J is TRBJ1-3; 8 bases fit TRBD1. Germline CDR1 and CDR2: SGDLS and YYNGEE. The CDR3 has 15 amino acids. V shed 4 bases, J shed 0 bases, and the junction held 3 bases outside the gene matches. CDR3 in DNA: TGTGCCAGCAGCCCGGGACAGGACTCTGGAAACACCATATATTTT. Translation: CASSPGQDSGNTIYF.

The J gene is TRBJ2-1, the V gene TRBV7-2; D is uncertain. V was pared by 5 bases and J by 10 bases, with 12 bases between. Germline-derived CDR1 and CDR2 are SGHTA and FQGNSA. The CDR3 has 12 amino acids. In DNA form, the CDR3 reads TGTGCCAGCAGCCAAGTTTCTGAGGAGCAGTTCTTC. It encodes CASSQVSEEQFF. Full variable domain (remainder filled in from reference TRBV7-2 and TRBJ2-1): GAGVSQSPSNKVTEKGKDVELRCDPISGHTALYWYRQSLGQGLEFLIYFQGNSAPDKSGLPSDRFSAERTGGSVSTLTIQRTQQEDSAVYLCASSQVSEEQFFGPGTRLTVL.

J is TRBJ2-1 and V is TRBV11-2; the D gene is possibly TRBD1 (7 bases). Trimming removed 3 bases at V and 6 bases at J, with 15 bases between. CDR3 length: 15 residues. Germline loops: CDR1 SGHAT, CDR2 FQNNGV. The CDR3 loop is CASSFSGSGGNEQFF. In nucleotides, the CDR3 is TGTGCCAGCAGCTTCAGCGGGTCAGGGGGCAATGAGCAGTTCTTC.

Concerning this clone itself: This specimen includes other DNA sequences encoding the same CDR3. V usage is TRBV6-5 and J usage is TRBJ1-1; no definite D call. Germline V lookup: CDR1 MNHEY, CDR2 SVGAGI. This CDR3 spans 13 amino acids. V was clipped by 2 bases and J by 1 base, with 5 bases between them. The CDR3 is CASSYGRNTEAFF. Written as DNA, the CDR3 is TGTGCCAGCAGTTACGGCAGGAACACTGAAGCTTTCTTT.

This sequence joins TRBV27 and TRBJ2-1; 11 bases map to TRBD2. This CDR3 spans 13 amino acids. The V and J ends lost 8 bases and 9 bases, in that order; junction bases with no gene match: 6. Germline V lookup: CDR1 MNHEY, CDR2 SMNVEV (reference sequence). This chain's CDR3 is CASSTSGSTEQFF. In nucleotides, the CDR3 is TGTGCCAGCTCTACTAGCGGGAGTACTGAGCAGTTCTTC.

This chain uses TRBV15 with TRBJ2-3; D is perhaps TRBD2 (5 bases). The CDR3 loop spans 13 amino acids. Trimming cost V 5 bases and J 3 bases, with 9 bases left between them. Germline V gene data show CDR1 as LNHNV and CDR2 as YYDKDF (reference sequence). The CDR3 DNA sequence: TGTGCCACCAGCGGAGGCAGGACAGATACGCAGTATTTT. Translated: CATSGGRTDTQYF.

The chain joins TRBV19 to TRBJ1-5; D uncertain. Trimming removed 3 bases at V and 6 bases at J, with 15 bases between. CDR3 length: 15 residues. CDR1 is LNHDA, CDR2 SQIVND, per germline (reference sequence). This CDR3 is CASSIGSRAVQPQHF. The CDR3 DNA sequence: TGTGCCAGTAGTATCGGGTCGCGGGCCGTTCAGCCCCAGCATTTT. The variable domain in full, completed from reference TRBV19 and TRBJ1-5, reads DGGITQSPKYLFRKEGQNVTLSCEQNLNHDAMYWYRQDPGQGLRLIYYSQIVNDFQKGDIAEGYSVSREKKESFPLTVTSAQKNPTAFYLCASSIGSRAVQPQHFGDGTRLSIL.

CDR3 amino acids: CASSPLTSGDPYEQYF. The CDR3 DNA reads TGCGCCAGCAGCCCTCTAACTAGCGGAGACCCCTACGAGCAGTACTTC. The chain employs TRBV5-1 and TRBJ2-7; 8 nucleotides match TRBD2. J lost 2 bases, V lost 4 bases, and 11 bases had no gene match. Germline values: CDR1 SGHRS, CDR2 YFSETQ. CDR3 length equals 16 residues.

The V and J genes are TRBV11-2 and TRBJ2-1; 9 nucleotides match TRBD2. This CDR3 has 15 residues. After removal of 2 bases from V and 7 bases from J, the junction contained 6 bases not matched to a gene. CDR1 and CDR2 (germline): SGHAT, FQNNGV. CDR3 amino acids: CASSLKLAGLNEQFF. For the CDR3, the DNA is TGTGCCAGCAGCTTAAAACTAGCGGGCCTTAATGAGCAGTTCTTC.

J is TRBJ2-3 and V is TRBV7-9, with 11 bases fitting TRBD2. This CDR3 has 16 residues. The germline V gene encodes CDR1 SEHNR and CDR2 FQNEAQ (reference sequence). Unmatched junction bases numbered 6, after V lost 5 bases and J lost 2 bases. The CDR3, as DNA: TGTGCCAGCAGCCAACTAGCGGGAGTCATCACAGATACGCAGTATTTT. Its protein is CASSQLAGVITDTQYF.

This clone has a handful of counts. The rearrangement uses TRBV15 and TRBJ1-2; 9 bases align to TRBD1. This CDR3 is built from 14 residues. Germline CDR1 LNHNV, CDR2 YYDKDF (reference sequence). Trimming removed 5 bases from V and 8 bases from J; junction bases left unmatched: 9. CDR3 bases: TGTGCCACCAGCGCCCAACGGACAGGGGAGGGCTACACCTTC. It is translated as CATSAQRTGEGYTF.

The J gene is TRBJ2-1, the V gene TRBV28; unclear D gene. Per the germline V gene, CDR1 is MDHEN and CDR2 is SYDVKM. CDR3 size: 16 residues. Trimming took 5 bases from V and 0 from J, leaving 14 bases between them. Here the CDR3 reads CASSPISESSYNEQFF. In nucleotides, the CDR3 is TGTGCCAGCAGTCCCATATCTGAGAGCTCCTACAATGAGCAGTTCTTC.

This clone was counted a single time. The chain employs TRBV11-2 and TRBJ2-7; a weak D match, TRBD2 (7 bases). V was trimmed by 1 base and J by 0 bases, leaving 13 bases between them. There are 16 residues in the CDR3. Germline-derived CDR1 and CDR2 are SGHAT and FQNNGV. The CDR3 DNA reads TGTGCCAGCAGCTTAGGAGGGCGGGGGCTCTCCTACGAGCAGTACTTC. Amino acids: CASSLGGRGLSYEQYF.

The genes are TRBV23-1 and TRBJ2-2; D gene uncertain. TRBV23-1 is an ORF; its function is uncertain. CDR3 length: 12 residues. Trimming cost V 4 bases and J 8 bases, with 8 bases left between them. CDR3 sequence: CASSRLTGELFF. CDR3 nucleotides: TGCGCCAGCAGTCGATTGACAGGGGAGCTGTTTTTT.

This chain uses TRBV11-2 with TRBJ2-2; tentatively, D is TRBD1 (5 bases). Germline V gene lookup returns CDR1 SGHAT and CDR2 FQNNGV. The CDR3 is made up of 15 amino acids. V was cut by 10 bases and J by 5 bases, with 20 bases left in between. DNA of the CDR3: TGTGCCACACTATACCAGGGTCCGAGGACCGGGGAGCTGTTTTTT. Its translation is CATLYQGPRTGELFF. The whole variable domain, remainder taken from reference TRBV11-2 and TRBJ2-2, is EAGVAQSPRYKIIEKRQSVAFWCNPISGHATLYWYQQILGQGPKLLIQFQNNGVVDDSQLPKDRFSAERLKGVDSTLKIQPAKLEDSAVYLCATLYQGPRTGELFFGEGSRLTVL.

This sequence joins TRBV11-2 and TRBJ2-1; TRBD2 is a possible D gene (5 bases). The CDR3 is made up of 15 amino acids. Trimming took 0 bases from V and 6 from J, leaving 12 bases between them. Germline CDR1 is SGHAT and CDR2 is FQNNGV. CDR3 nucleotides: TGTGCCAGCAGCTTAGATCCTGTGGACTCCAATGAGCAGTTCTTC. Protein sequence: CASSLDPVDSNEQFF.